A selection of T cell receptor beta chains follows, all from one sample in a study of CD8 T cells in Susac syndrome. TCRdb re-analysed the immunoSEQ multiplex PCR reads in MiXCR, keeping a single row per CDR3 protein. The sample lists about 82,000 distinct CDR3 sequences; about 96% were seen once. Sequences were obtained from CD8+ T cells from PBMCs. The source of these receptors is a human donor with Susac syndrome. CDR3s include the opening cysteine and the closing phenylalanine or tryptophan. Fields, in order: V gene, J gene, CDR3 protein.

V gene: TRBV7-3
J gene: TRBJ1-6
CDR3 protein: CASSLSDRNSPLHF

V gene: TRBV3-1
J gene: TRBJ2-4
CDR3 protein: CASSQAQGTIQYF

V gene: TRBV6-6
J gene: TRBJ1-1
CDR3 protein: CAGTTGSEAFF

V gene: TRBV20-1
J gene: TRBJ1-2
CDR3 protein: CSARSDRGRYGYTF

V gene: TRBV28
J gene: TRBJ1-5
CDR3 protein: CASSFVGPQHF

V gene: TRBV20-1
J gene: TRBJ1-1
CDR3 protein: CSARPGQVVNTEAFF

V gene: TRBV4-3
J gene: TRBJ1-2
CDR3 protein: CASSHRGDTINYGYTF

V gene: TRBV29-1
J gene: TRBJ1-2
CDR3 protein: CSVAPRMRVNYGYTF

V gene: TRBV6-2/TRBV6-3
J gene: TRBJ1-1
CDR3 protein: CASSSMTENTEAFF

V gene: TRBV24-1
J gene: TRBJ2-5
CDR3 protein: CATSDPGETQYF

V gene: TRBV5-1
J gene: TRBJ1-3
CDR3 protein: CASGTGGDGNTIYF

V gene: TRBV6-2/TRBV6-3
J gene: TRBJ2-1
CDR3 protein: CASGHRGQGYNEQFF

V gene: TRBV30
J gene: TRBJ1-4
CDR3 protein: CAWSQGENEKLFF

V gene: TRBV2
J gene: TRBJ2-1
CDR3 protein: CASSTGNEQFF

V gene: TRBV7-2
J gene: TRBJ2-3
CDR3 protein: CASSLADSADTQYF

V gene: TRBV29-1
J gene: TRBJ2-2
CDR3 protein: CSVEDRQRNTGELFF

V gene: TRBV10-2
J gene: TRBJ1-1
CDR3 protein: CASSELGKNTEAFF

V gene: TRBV4-3
J gene: TRBJ1-1
CDR3 protein: CASSRQLAGAGTAFF

V gene: TRBV14
J gene: TRBJ2-3
CDR3 protein: CASSQALYGGGQTDTQYF

V gene: TRBV15
J gene: TRBJ2-3
CDR3 protein: CATSTLRDRSDTQYF

V gene: TRBV11-2
J gene: TRBJ2-5
CDR3 protein: CASSLSQGPQETQYF

V gene: TRBV6-2/TRBV6-3
J gene: TRBJ1-2
CDR3 protein: CASTGRGIDGYTF

V gene: TRBV4-3
J gene: TRBJ1-2
CDR3 protein: CASSHGTEYGYTF

V gene: TRBV19
J gene: TRBJ2-5
CDR3 protein: CASRSGGETQYF

V gene: TRBV20-1
J gene: TRBJ2-7
CDR3 protein: CSAPRQTNSYEQYF

V gene: TRBV24-1
J gene: TRBJ2-2
CDR3 protein: CATSDFFQGALGTGELFF

V gene: TRBV5-4
J gene: TRBJ2-7
CDR3 protein: CASGDRAYEQYF

V gene: TRBV24-1
J gene: TRBJ2-3
CDR3 protein: CATSDVTGSTDTQYF

V gene: TRBV20-1
J gene: TRBJ1-1
CDR3 protein: CSAREPGRNTEAFF

V gene: TRBV29-1
J gene: TRBJ1-1
CDR3 protein: CSVRGDRGSAFF

V gene: TRBV9
J gene: TRBJ1-1
CDR3 protein: CASSVGQGITEAFF

V gene: TRBV5-6
J gene: TRBJ2-3
CDR3 protein: CASSAQQDTQYF